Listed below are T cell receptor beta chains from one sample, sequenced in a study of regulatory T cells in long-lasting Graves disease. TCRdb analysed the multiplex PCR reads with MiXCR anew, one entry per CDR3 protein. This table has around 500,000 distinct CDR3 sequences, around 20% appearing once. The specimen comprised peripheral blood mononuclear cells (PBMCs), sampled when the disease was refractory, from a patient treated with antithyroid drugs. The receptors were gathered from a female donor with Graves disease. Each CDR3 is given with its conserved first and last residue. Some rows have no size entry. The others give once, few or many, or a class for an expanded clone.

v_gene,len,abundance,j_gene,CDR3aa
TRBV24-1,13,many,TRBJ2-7,CATSDWVSYEQYF
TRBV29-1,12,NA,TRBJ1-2,CSVVRTGTGYTF
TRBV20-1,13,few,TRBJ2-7,CSARVQDSYEQYF
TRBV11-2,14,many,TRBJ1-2,CASSLLIAGLGYTF
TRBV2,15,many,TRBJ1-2,CASSDVGQLNYGYTF
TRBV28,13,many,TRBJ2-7,CASSFRVDHEQYF
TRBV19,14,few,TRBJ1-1,CASRGEGLNTEAFF
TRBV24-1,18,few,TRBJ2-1,CATSDLPRTGLTHNEQFF
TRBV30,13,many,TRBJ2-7,CAWSMSFSYEQYF
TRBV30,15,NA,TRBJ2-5,CAWSNKTVLQETQYF
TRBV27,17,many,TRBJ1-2,CASSRWTGGVLSRGYTF
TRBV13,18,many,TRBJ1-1,CASSVPGLGQGGRTEAFF
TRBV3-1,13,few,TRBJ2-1,CASSQVPGERQFF
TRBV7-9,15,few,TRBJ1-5,CASSPQGDVYQPQHF
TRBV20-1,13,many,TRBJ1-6,CSARVWGESPLHF
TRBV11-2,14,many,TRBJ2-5,CASSPSSLMGTQYF
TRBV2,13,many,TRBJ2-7,CASSEETVHEQYF
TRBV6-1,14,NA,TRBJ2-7,CASSGGRDRYEQYF
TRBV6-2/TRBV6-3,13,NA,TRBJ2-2,CASSPGHAGELFF
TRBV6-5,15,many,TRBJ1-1,CASSYGGDPNTEAFF
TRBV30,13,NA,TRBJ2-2,CAWSVVSGGELFF
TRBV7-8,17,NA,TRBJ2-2,CASSLAVAGTNTGELFF
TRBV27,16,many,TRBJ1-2,CASLSYNSEDNYGYTF
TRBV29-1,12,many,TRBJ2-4,CSVDGWGTGQYF
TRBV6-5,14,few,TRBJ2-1,CASSYRTSGSGEFF
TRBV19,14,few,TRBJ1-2,CASSTRSESYGYTF
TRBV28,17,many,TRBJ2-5,CASRREGGLAGAYGQYF
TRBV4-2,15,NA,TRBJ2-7,CASSHPGTPVDEQYF
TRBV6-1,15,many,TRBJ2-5,CASSEGGRAVETQYF
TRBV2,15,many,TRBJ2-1,CASSPGTSSYNEQFF
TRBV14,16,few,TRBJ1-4,CASSPRKGLLDEKLFF
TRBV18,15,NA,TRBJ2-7,CASSPPPPSRNEQYF
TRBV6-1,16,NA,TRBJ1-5,CASSPNPTGDNQPQHF
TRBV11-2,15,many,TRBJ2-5,CASSLDQGSQETQYF
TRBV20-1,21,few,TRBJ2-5,CSARDPGQSGTTLSPQETQYF
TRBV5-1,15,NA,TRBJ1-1,CASSPYRQKNTEAFF
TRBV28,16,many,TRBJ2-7,CASRAPGWGGSGEQYF
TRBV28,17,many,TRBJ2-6,CASSPGQGWLGANVLTF
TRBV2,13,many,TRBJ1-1,CASGTGWGTEAFF
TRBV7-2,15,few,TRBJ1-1,CASSLAEGMNTEAFF
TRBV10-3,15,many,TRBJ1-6,CAIRSSKVPRSPLHF
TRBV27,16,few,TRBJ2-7,CASSLTGTSGSYEQYF
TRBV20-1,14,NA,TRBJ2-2,CSARRLTNTGELFF
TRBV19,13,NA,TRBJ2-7,CATRLAGAREQYF
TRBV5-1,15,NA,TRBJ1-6,CASSSTGALNSPLHF
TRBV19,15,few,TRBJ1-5,CASSNLLESNQPQHF